Listed here are 8 T cell receptor beta chains from one sample, sequenced in a study of shared clonotypes between healthy human individuals. Clones were sequenced by immunoSEQ multiplex PCR, and TCRdb holds only the in-frame ones, with some missing. The sample carries around 2.5 million clones, over 85% recorded once. Sequenced material: naive CD4+ T cells from PBMCs. The subset was: CD45RA+ positively selected. The source of these receptors is a man between 18 and 35 years old in good health. Some clones in this sample may be carry-over from other donors' samples.

This clone was counted between two and nine times. The chain employs TRBV27 and TRBJ1-2; the D gene is possibly TRBD1 (5 bases). V lost 6 bases and J lost 3, with 20 bases in between. The CDR3 spans 16 residues. Germline V gene sequence: CDR1 MNHEY, CDR2 SMNVEV (reference sequence). The CDR3 DNA is TGTGCCAGCAGAACTCACACCGGGACGCACCACTATGGCTACACCTTC. Translation: CASRTHTGTHHYGYTF.

This chain's CDR3 is CAISEGLANYGYTF. In nucleotides, the CDR3 is TGTGCCATCAGTGAGGGCCTCGCTAACTATGGCTACACCTTC. V and J are TRBV10-3 and TRBJ1-2; no firm D call. Germline assignment: CDR1 ENHRY and CDR2 SYGVKD. The CDR3 runs 14 residues. The germline V and J ends were trimmed by 2 bases and 0 bases, with 7 bases remaining between them.

This clone was recorded only once. The rearrangement links TRBV2 to TRBJ1-4; D is possibly TRBD1 (6 bases). CDR1 is SNHLY, CDR2 FYNNEI, per germline. The length of the CDR3 is 13 residues. Trimming stripped 6 bases from V and 3 bases from J, with 8 bases between. The CDR3 reads CASRRGSNEKLFF. DNA of the CDR3: TGTGCCAGCAGAAGGGGGTCTAATGAAAAACTGTTTTTT.

This chain connects TRBV5-1 to TRBJ2-7; D may be TRBD1 or TRBD2 (5 bases each). Germline CDR1 SGHRS, CDR2 YFSETQ. The CDR3 loop spans 20 amino acids. Trimming took 3 bases from V and 3 from J, leaving 31 bases between them. The CDR3 sequence: CASSSTGDRTPGRQGYEQYF. CDR3 DNA sequence: TGCGCCAGCAGCTCCACCGGGGACCGGACGCCAGGGAGACAAGGCTACGAGCAGTACTTC. The variable domain in full, with the rest retrieved from reference TRBV5-1 and TRBJ2-7, is KAGVTQTPRYLIKTRGQQVTLSCSPISGHRSVSWYQQTPGQGLQFLFEYFSETQRNKGNFPGRFSGRQFSNSRSEMNVSTLELGDSALYLCASSSTGDRTPGRQGYEQYFGPGTRLTVT.

This sequence joins TRBV7-8 and TRBJ1-2, with 8 bases matching TRBD1. Germline CDR1 is SGHVS and CDR2 is FQNEAQ. The length of the CDR3 is 13 residues. With 3 bases clipped from V and 6 bases from J, the junction kept 3 bases outside the gene matches. The chain's CDR3 is CASSFWTGNGYTF. CDR3 coding DNA: TGTGCCAGCAGCTTTTGGACAGGGAATGGCTACACCTTC. The complete variable domain, with remaining parts taken from reference TRBV7-8 and TRBJ1-2, reads GAGVSQSPRYKVAKRGQDVALRCDPISGHVSLFWYQQALGQGPEFLTYFQNEAQLDKSGLPSDRFFAERPEGSVSTLKIQRTQQEDSAVYLCASSFWTGNGYTFGSGTRLTVV.

Points on this clone: The same CDR3 arises from other DNA sequences in this sample as well. The chain uses TRBV5-1 and TRBJ2-2; 11 bases map to TRBD1. The CDR3 contains 15 residues. V was pared by 3 bases and J by 3 bases, with 1 base of the junction left unmatched. The V gene's germline CDR1 is SGHRS and CDR2 YFSETQ. This CDR3 reads CASSSGQGDTGELFF. CDR3 bases: TGCGCCAGCAGCTCGGGACAGGGGGACACCGGGGAGCTGTTTTTT.

About this clone itself: In the same sample, other DNA sequences code for this CDR3. The chain couples TRBV7-6 to TRBJ2-7; possibly TRBD2 for D (6 bases). There are 14 residues in the CDR3. Looked up from germline, CDR1 is SGHVS and CDR2 is FNYEAQ. V shed 0 bases and J shed 3 bases, with 9 bases lying between them. CDR3 region: CASSLAGRDYEQYF. DNA for the CDR3: TGTGCCAGCAGCTTAGCGGGGCGGGACTACGAGCAGTACTTC.

This sequence joins TRBV27 and TRBJ1-2; a possible D gene is TRBD1 (5 bases). CDR1 and CDR2 (germline): MNHEY, SMNVEV (reference sequence). Between the trimmed V and J ends, which lost 2 bases and 5 bases, there was a span of 12 bases. This CDR3 spans 14 amino acids. Here the CDR3 reads CASSLQGAGYGYTF. The CDR3 nucleotides are TGTGCCAGCAGTTTACAGGGCGCGGGATATGGCTACACCTTC.